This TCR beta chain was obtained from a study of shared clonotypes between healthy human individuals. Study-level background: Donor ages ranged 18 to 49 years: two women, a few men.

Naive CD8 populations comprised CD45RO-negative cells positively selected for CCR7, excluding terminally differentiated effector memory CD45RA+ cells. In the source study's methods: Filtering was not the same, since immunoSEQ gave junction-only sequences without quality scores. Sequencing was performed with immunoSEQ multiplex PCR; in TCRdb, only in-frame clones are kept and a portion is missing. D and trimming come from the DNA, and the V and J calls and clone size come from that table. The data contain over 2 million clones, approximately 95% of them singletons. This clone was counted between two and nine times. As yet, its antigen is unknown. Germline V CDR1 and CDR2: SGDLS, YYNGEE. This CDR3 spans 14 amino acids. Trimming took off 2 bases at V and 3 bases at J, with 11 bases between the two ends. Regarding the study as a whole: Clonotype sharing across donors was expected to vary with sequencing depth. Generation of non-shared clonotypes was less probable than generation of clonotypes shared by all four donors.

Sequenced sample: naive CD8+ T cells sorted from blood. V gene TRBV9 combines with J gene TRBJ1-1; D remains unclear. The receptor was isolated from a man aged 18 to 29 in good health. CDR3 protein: CASSVVGMDTEAFF. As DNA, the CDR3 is TGTGCCAGCAGCGTTGTGGGAATGGACACTGAAGCTTTCTTT.